Listed below are T cell receptor beta chains from one sample, sequenced in a study of a mutant IDH1 vaccine in newly diagnosed glioma. The repertoire was sequenced with immunoSEQ multiplex PCR; TCRdb's copy has only in-frame clones and lacks some. The sample holds around 31,000 clones, roughly four fifths seen once. No antigen is known for these receptors. The input for sequencing was PBMCs, taken from a glioma patient whose treatment included an IDH1 peptide vaccine. Receptors were obtained from a young man with glioma. Both conserved end residues are part of each CDR3. The D gene is left open where the match is weak. Some rows have no size entry. The others give once, few or many, or a class for an expanded clone.

D gene	J gene	clone size	V gene	CDR3 protein	CDR3 DNA
TRBD1	TRBJ1-4	NA	TRBV2	CASRMTGVGEKLFF	TGTGCCAGCAGGATGACAGGGGTGGGTGAAAAACTGTTTTTT
NA	TRBJ2-7	NA	TRBV7-2	CASSSSSGAYEQYF	TGTGCCAGCAGCAGTAGTTCGGGGGCCTACGAGCAGTACTTC
NA	TRBJ2-5	once	TRBV5-6	CASSLVARGGETQYF	TGTGCCAGCAGCTTGGTTGCCAGGGGAGGAGAGACCCAGTACTTC
NA	TRBJ2-5	NA	TRBV29-1	CSVSGVQETQYF	TGCAGCGTTAGCGGAGTCCAAGAGACCCAGTACTTC
NA	TRBJ2-7	NA	TRBV6-5	CASSYSGRFYEQYF	TGTGCCAGCAGTTACTCCGGGCGATTCTACGAGCAGTACTTC
TRBD1	TRBJ2-7	NA	TRBV19	CATSPTGVAVAEQYF	TGTGCCACCTCCCCGACAGGGGTTGCTGTCGCCGAGCAGTACTTC
NA	TRBJ2-3	NA	TRBV5-8	CASSWSALLTDTQYF	TGTGCCAGCAGCTGGTCGGCCCTACTAACAGATACGCAGTATTTT
TRBD2	TRBJ2-1	NA	TRBV2	CASSEGSGRRNEQFF	TGTGCCAGCAGTGAAGGTAGCGGGAGGCGGAATGAGCAGTTCTTC
NA	TRBJ1-3	NA	TRBV11-3	CASSPGQGNTIYF	TGTGCCAGCAGCCCGGGACAAGGAAACACCATATATTTT
NA	TRBJ2-1	once	TRBV14	CASSQRAGTPYNEQFF	TGTGCCAGCAGCCAAAGGGCGGGAACCCCCTACAATGAGCAGTTCTTC
NA	TRBJ1-1	NA	TRBV19	CASSTPYTEAFF	TGTGCCAGTAGTACCCCGTACACTGAAGCTTTCTTT
NA	TRBJ1-2	NA	TRBV18	CASSPPGTETNYGYTF	TGTGCCAGCTCACCACCAGGGACCGAAACTAACTATGGCTACACCTTC
TRBD1	TRBJ1-1	few	TRBV29-1	CSVRDRGNTEAFF	TGCAGCGTTAGGGACAGGGGGAATACTGAAGCTTTCTTT
NA	TRBJ1-5	NA	TRBV18	CASSPGAGGNQPQHF	TGTGCCAGCTCACCAGGGGCGGGGGGCAATCAGCCCCAGCATTTT
TRBD1	TRBJ2-7	NA	TRBV6-5	CASSRSRQGSYEQYF	TGTGCCAGCAGTCGATCCCGACAGGGCTCCTACGAGCAGTACTTC
NA	TRBJ1-1	NA	TRBV29-1	CSVLSRIDGTEAFF	TGCAGCGTCCTCAGCAGGATCGACGGCACTGAAGCTTTCTTT
NA	TRBJ1-2	NA	TRBV11-2	CASSYGGALGYGYTF	TGTGCCAGCAGCTATGGGGGGGCGTTGGGCTATGGCTACACCTTC
NA	TRBJ1-5	NA	TRBV2	CASSGRGISNQPQHF	TGTGCCAGCAGTGGGAGGGGGATTAGCAATCAGCCCCAGCATTTT
TRBD1	TRBJ2-2	NA	TRBV29-1	CSVRGQGLGPESDTGELFF	TGCAGCGTTCGGGGACAGGGATTGGGACCTGAATCGGACACCGGGGAGCTGTTTTTT
NA	TRBJ1-2	NA	TRBV7-2	CASSSDSPYGYTF	TGTGCCAGCAGCTCCGACAGTCCCTATGGCTACACCTTC
NA	TRBJ1-3	NA	TRBV7-9	CASSPGRMTGNTIYF	TGTGCCAGCAGCCCAGGACGTATGACTGGAAACACCATATATTTT
NA	TRBJ2-7	NA	TRBV7-9	CASSPRDSSYEQYF	TGTGCCAGCAGCCCGCGGGATAGCTCCTACGAGCAGTACTTC